One and the same sample provided the 24 T cell receptor beta chains below, sequenced in a study of lymphopenia after photon versus proton radiotherapy. Method: immunoSEQ multiplex PCR; TCRdb's copy keeps in-frame clones and lacks some. The sample contains around 70,000 clones, 92% of which appear only once. This material consisted of peripheral blood, taken from a patient treated with photon-based radiotherapy. The origin of the receptors is a middle-aged woman with cholangiocarcinoma.

This chain joins TRBV15 and TRBJ1-4; TRBD1 matches 9 bases. In germline, CDR1 is LNHNV, CDR2 YYDKDF (reference sequence). The CDR3 has 18 amino acids. V shed 1 base, J shed 0 bases, and the junction held 6 bases outside the gene matches. The CDR3 spells CATSRGGGQGATNEKLFF. The CDR3 region has the DNA TGTGCCACCAGCAGAGGCGGGGGACAGGGAGCAACTAATGAAAAACTGTTTTTT.

CDR3 bases: TGTGCCAGCAAATGGGACTACACTGAAGCTTTCTTT. This codes for CASKWDYTEAFF. The chain couples TRBV2 to TRBJ1-1; the D gene is possibly TRBD1 (5 bases). The CDR3 is 12 residues long. V was cut by 7 bases and J by 3 bases, with 9 bases left in between. Germline CDR1 is SNHLY and CDR2 is FYNNEI.

The chain carries TRBV25-1 and TRBJ2-3; 7 bases are a match to TRBD2. With 3 bases clipped from V and 4 bases from J, the junction kept 13 bases outside the gene matches. Germline lookup yields CDR1 MGHDK and CDR2 SYGVNS. The CDR3 has 17 residues. The CDR3 loop reads CASSDPKTSSRADTQYF. The CDR3 DNA reads TGTGCCAGCAGTGACCCTAAGACTAGCAGCAGGGCAGATACGCAGTATTTT.

This clone was counted a single time. This chain joins TRBV6-6 and TRBJ1-5; D is unclear. Germline CDR1 reads MNHNY; CDR2 reads SVGAGI (reference sequence). The CDR3 loop spans 12 amino acids. V lost 7 bases and J lost 6, with 10 bases in between. CDR3 bases: TGTGCCAGCAACCGGGATAGTCAGCCCCAGCATTTT. It translates to CASNRDSQPQHF.

This chain links TRBV4-1 with TRBJ2-1; D ambiguous. The CDR3 loop spans 10 amino acids. Deletions cut 5 bases from V and 15 bases from J, with 11 bases between. Germline values: CDR1 MGHRA, CDR2 YSYEKL. The CDR3 region has the DNA TGCGCCAGCAGCTCGGAAAAGGTGTTCTTC. It codes for CASSSEKVFF.

This sequence joins TRBV7-9 and TRBJ1-3, with a weak D call TRBD1 (6 bases). CDR1 and CDR2 (germline): SEHNR, FQNEAQ (reference sequence). The CDR3 is made up of 13 amino acids. V lost 10 bases and J lost 1, with 11 bases in between. The DNA of the CDR3 is TGTGCCACCATTACAGGGTCTGGAAACACCATATATTTT. Protein: CATITGSGNTIYF. The full variable domain, its missing parts supplied by reference TRBV7-9 and TRBJ1-3, is DTGVSQNPRHKITKRGQNVTFRCDPISEHNRLYWYRQTLGQGPEFLTYFQNEAQLEKSRLLSDRFSAERPKGSFSTLEIQRTEQGDSAMYLCATITGSGNTIYFGEGSWLTVV.

The V gene is TRBV6-1, the J gene TRBJ2-1; no firm D call. This CDR3 is 16 amino acids long. Germline loops: CDR1 MNHNS, CDR2 SASEGT. Trimming left V 2 bases short and J 0 bases short, with 11 bases between. Here the CDR3 DNA reads TGTGCCAGCAGTGAACTGGGAACCCCCTCCTACAATGAGCAGTTCTTC. This gives the protein CASSELGTPSYNEQFF.

The genes are TRBV11-2 and TRBJ2-2; TRBD1 is a possible D gene (5 bases). CDR3 size: 16 residues. The germline CDR1 and CDR2 sequences are SGHAT and FQNNGV. V gave up 4 bases and J gave up 4 bases, with 16 bases separating them. CDR3 sequence: CASSSSYGAATGELFF. The CDR3 DNA reads as TGTGCCAGCAGCTCGTCCTATGGGGCAGCCACCGGGGAGCTGTTTTTT.

V is TRBV13 and J is TRBJ2-1; 7 bases are a match to TRBD1. The CDR3 loop spans 16 amino acids. CDR1 is PRHDT, CDR2 FYEKMQ, per germline (reference sequence). The J segment lost 9 bases and the V segment lost 5 bases, leaving 16 bases of the junction unmatched. CDR3 bases: TGTGCCAGCAGCCCGACTGCGACAGGGAATAGAGGTGAGCAGTTCTTC. Translating gives CASSPTATGNRGEQFF.

V usage is TRBV4-3 and J usage is TRBJ2-7; 10 bases are shared with TRBD1. Germline V CDR1 and CDR2: LGHNA, YSLEER. The CDR3 runs 15 residues. Unmatched junction bases numbered 2, after V lost 0 bases and J lost 3 bases. The chain's CDR3 is CASSQDWTGGYEQYF. As DNA, the CDR3 is TGCGCCAGCAGCCAAGATTGGACAGGGGGCTACGAGCAGTACTTC.

This chain links TRBV28 with TRBJ1-2; 8 bases fit TRBD1. The CDR3 has 15 amino acids. J gave up 3 bases and V 7 bases, and 10 bases lay outside the gene matches. The germline gives CDR1 MDHEN, CDR2 SYDVKM. CDR3 protein: CASTVQGGRDYGYTF. Here the CDR3 DNA reads TGTGCCAGCACCGTACAGGGGGGGCGCGACTATGGCTACACCTTC.

There are a few counts of this clone. V usage is TRBV30 and J usage is TRBJ1-2; D unclear. The germline V gene has CDR1 GTSNPN and CDR2 SVGIG (reference sequence). The CDR3 length is 15 residues. Trimming pared 0 bases from V and 4 bases from J, leaving 15 bases between. For the CDR3, the DNA is TGTGCCTGGAGTGTACTTGAGGGTGTCGGCTATGGCTACACCTTC. Translated, it gives CAWSVLEGVGYGYTF.

This sequence joins TRBV5-1 and TRBJ2-5, with 14 bases identical to TRBD2. The CDR3 totals 16 residues. Germline CDR1 and CDR2: SGHRS and YFSETQ. After removal of 4 bases from V and 5 bases from J, the junction contained 7 bases not matched to a gene. As DNA, the CDR3 is TGCGCCAGCAGCCAGGGGACTAGCGGGAGTAGGGAGACCCAGTACTTC. Its translation: CASSQGTSGSRETQYF.

The chain carries TRBV2 and TRBJ2-7; 11 nucleotides line up with TRBD2. Trimming at V came to 4 bases and at J to 3 bases, leaving 11 bases not matched to a gene. CDR3 length equals 17 residues. Germline V gene data show CDR1 as SNHLY and CDR2 as FYNNEI. The chain's CDR3 is CASSGPSTSGSLYEQYF. In nucleotides, the CDR3 is TGTGCCAGCAGTGGTCCCTCAACTAGCGGGAGTCTCTACGAGCAGTACTTC.

This clone was found once. J is TRBJ2-2 and V is TRBV30; D gene unclear. The CDR3 has 15 residues. The ends were cut back, 1 base at V and 4 bases at J, with 13 bases in the middle. Germline CDR1 and CDR2: GTSNPN and SVGIG (reference sequence). For the CDR3, the DNA is TGTGCCTGGAGTGAAACGCTTCCGGGCACCGGGGAGCTGTTTTTT. Amino acids: CAWSETLPGTGELFF.

The chain employs TRBV6-1 and TRBJ1-5, with D unclear. Trimming cost V 2 bases and J 7 bases, with 15 bases left between them. Germline V CDR1 and CDR2: MNHNS, SASEGT. The CDR3 covers 15 residues. CDR3 coding DNA: TGTGCCAGCAGTGAACTCTCGGGAGTTCGACAGCCCCAGCATTTT. Protein sequence: CASSELSGVRQPQHF.

V gene TRBV4-3 combines with J gene TRBJ2-1; 7 bases match TRBD2. J gave up 0 bases and V 0 bases, and 5 bases lay outside the gene matches. Germline V CDR1 and CDR2: LGHNA, YSLEER. The CDR3 sequence is 17 residues long. CDR3 sequence (DNA): TGCGCCAGCAGCCAAGAGCCCCTAGCGGTCTCCTACAATGAGCAGTTCTTC. Encoded protein: CASSQEPLAVSYNEQFF.

The chain joins TRBV5-1 to TRBJ2-2, with D unclear. Germline V gene sequence: CDR1 SGHRS, CDR2 YFSETQ. V lost 4 bases to trimming and J lost 6 bases, with 7 bases between them. CDR3 length: 12 residues. CDR3 amino acids: CASSLRPGELFF. The CDR3 bases are TGCGCCAGCAGCCTGCGTCCCGGGGAGCTGTTTTTT.

The V and J genes are TRBV19 and TRBJ2-2; 15 bases agree with TRBD2. Germline V gene data show CDR1 as LNHDA and CDR2 as SQIVND (reference sequence). This CDR3 region has 18 residues. Germline trimming cut 6 bases from V and 4 bases from J; bases unmatched to any gene: 9. CDR3 in amino acids: CASRPGLAGGRGTGELFF. The CDR3 coding sequence is TGTGCCAGTAGACCCGGACTAGCGGGGGGGCGCGGCACCGGGGAGCTGTTTTTT.

The chain carries TRBV30 and TRBJ2-2; D not certain. The V gene lost 0 bases and the J gene lost 3 bases, with 5 bases spanning the gap. The CDR3 extends over 13 amino acids. Germline CDR1 reads GTSNPN; CDR2 reads SVGIG (reference sequence). The CDR3 spells CAWSVEDTGELFF. The CDR3 DNA sequence: TGTGCCTGGAGTGTAGAGGACACCGGGGAGCTGTTTTTT.

This sequence joins TRBV18 and TRBJ1-2, with a weak D call TRBD1 (5 bases). This CDR3 region has 14 residues. Trimming left V 4 bases short and J 2 bases short, with 11 bases between. Germline CDR1 and CDR2: KGHSH and LQKENI. The CDR3 region has the DNA TGTGCCAGCTCACTAACGGAGGGGAACTATGGCTACACCTTC. This sequence encodes CASSLTEGNYGYTF.

The chain carries TRBV29-1 and TRBJ2-1; TRBD2 matches 10 bases. Trimming took 4 bases from V and 10 from J; bases not matched to a gene: 10. This CDR3 spans 14 amino acids. Germline loops: CDR1 SQVTM, CDR2 ANQGSEA. The CDR3 DNA is TGCAGCGTTGTAGGCGGGACTAGCGCCACCGAGCAGTTCTTC. Its protein is CSVVGGTSATEQFF.

This clone showed up just once. The genes are TRBV4-1 and TRBJ2-7, with 7 bases aligning to TRBD2. The germline gives CDR1 MGHRA, CDR2 YSYEKL. V trimming: 4 bases; J trimming: 2 bases; junction bases outside the gene matches: 2. This CDR3 region has 13 residues. CDR3 sequence: CASSPGTTYEQYF. The CDR3 DNA follows: TGCGCCAGCAGCCCCGGGACTACCTACGAGCAGTACTTC.

The chain uses TRBV18 and TRBJ1-4; 10 bases match TRBD1. This CDR3 is 15 amino acids long. The V gene's germline CDR1 is KGHSH and CDR2 LQKENI. Trimming cost V 3 bases and J 5 bases; bases outside gene matches: 3. The CDR3 protein is CASSPLGQGNEKLFF. DNA for the CDR3: TGTGCCAGCTCACCGCTGGGACAGGGGAATGAAAAACTGTTTTTT. The full variable domain, with the rest looked up from reference TRBV18 and TRBJ1-4, is NAGVMQNPRHLVRRRGQEARLRCSPMKGHSHVYWYRQLPEEGLKFMVYLQKENIIDESGMPKERFSAEFPKEGPSILRIQQVVRGDSAAYFCASSPLGQGNEKLFFGSGTQLSVL.